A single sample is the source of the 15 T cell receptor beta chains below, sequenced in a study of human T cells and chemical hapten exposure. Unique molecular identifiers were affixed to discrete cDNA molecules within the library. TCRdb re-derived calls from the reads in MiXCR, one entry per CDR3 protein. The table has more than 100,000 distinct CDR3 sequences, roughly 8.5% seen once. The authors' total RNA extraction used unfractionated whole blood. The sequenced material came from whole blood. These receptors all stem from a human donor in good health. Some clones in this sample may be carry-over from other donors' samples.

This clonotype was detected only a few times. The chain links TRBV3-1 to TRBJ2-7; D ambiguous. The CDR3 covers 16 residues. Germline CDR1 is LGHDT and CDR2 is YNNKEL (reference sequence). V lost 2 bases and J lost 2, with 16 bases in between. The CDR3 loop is CASSQMVEDGAYEQYF. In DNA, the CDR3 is TGTGCCAGCAGCCAAATGGTTGAGGACGGTGCCTACGAGCAGTACTTC.

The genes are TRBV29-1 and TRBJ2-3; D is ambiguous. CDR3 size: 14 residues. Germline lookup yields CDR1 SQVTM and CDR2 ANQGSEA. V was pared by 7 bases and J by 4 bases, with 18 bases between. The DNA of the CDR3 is TGCAGCGCTGGCGCAGGACCTAGGGCAGATACGCAGTATTTT. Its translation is CSAGAGPRADTQYF.

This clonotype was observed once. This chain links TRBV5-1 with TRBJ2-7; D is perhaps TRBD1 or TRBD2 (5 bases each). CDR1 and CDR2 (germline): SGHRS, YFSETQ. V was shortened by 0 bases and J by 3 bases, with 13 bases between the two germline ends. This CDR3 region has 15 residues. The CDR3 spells CASSLEPGRNYEQYF. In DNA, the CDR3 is TGCGCCAGCAGCTTGGAACCGGGACGGAACTACGAGCAGTACTTC.

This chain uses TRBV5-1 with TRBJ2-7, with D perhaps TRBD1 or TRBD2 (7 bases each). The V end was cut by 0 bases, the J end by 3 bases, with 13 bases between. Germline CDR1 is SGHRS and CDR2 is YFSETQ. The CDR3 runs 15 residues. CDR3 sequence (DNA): TGCGCCAGCAGCTTGGGGCAGGGGGGGATCTACGAGCAGTACTTC. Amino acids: CASSLGQGGIYEQYF.

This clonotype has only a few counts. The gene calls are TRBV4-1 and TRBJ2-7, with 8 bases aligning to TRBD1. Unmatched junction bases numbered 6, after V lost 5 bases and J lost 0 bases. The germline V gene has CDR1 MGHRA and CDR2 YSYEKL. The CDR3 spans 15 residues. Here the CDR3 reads CASSVGQGGSYEQYF. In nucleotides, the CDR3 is TGCGCCAGCAGCGTCGGACAGGGCGGCTCCTACGAGCAGTACTTC.

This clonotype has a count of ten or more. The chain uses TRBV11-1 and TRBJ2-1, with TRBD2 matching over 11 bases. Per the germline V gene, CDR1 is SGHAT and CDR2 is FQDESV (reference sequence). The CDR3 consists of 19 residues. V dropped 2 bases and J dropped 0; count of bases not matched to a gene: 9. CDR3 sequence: CASSLRLAGFCNSYNEQFF. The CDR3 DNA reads TGTGCCAGCAGCTTAAGACTAGCGGGGTTTTGTAACTCCTACAATGAGCAGTTCTTC. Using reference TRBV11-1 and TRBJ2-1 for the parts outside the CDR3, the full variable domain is EAEVAQSPRYKITEKSQAVAFWCDPISGHATLYWYRQILGQGPELLVQFQDESVVDDSQLPKDRFSAERLKGVDSTLKIQPAELGDSAMYLCASSLRLAGFCNSYNEQFFGPGTRLTVL.

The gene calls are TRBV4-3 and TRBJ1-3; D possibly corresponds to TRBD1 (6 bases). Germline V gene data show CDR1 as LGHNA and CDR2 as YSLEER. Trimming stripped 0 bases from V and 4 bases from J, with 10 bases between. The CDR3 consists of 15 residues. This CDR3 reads CASSQDSGDGNTIYF. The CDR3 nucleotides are TGCGCCAGCAGCCAAGATTCAGGGGACGGAAACACCATATATTTT.

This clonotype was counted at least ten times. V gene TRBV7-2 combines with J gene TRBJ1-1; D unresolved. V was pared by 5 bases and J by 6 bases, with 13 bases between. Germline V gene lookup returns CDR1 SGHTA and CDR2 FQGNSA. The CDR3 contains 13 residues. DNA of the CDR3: TGTGCCAGCAGCCCGGCCAGTGGCTCTGAAGCTTTCTTT. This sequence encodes CASSPASGSEAFF.

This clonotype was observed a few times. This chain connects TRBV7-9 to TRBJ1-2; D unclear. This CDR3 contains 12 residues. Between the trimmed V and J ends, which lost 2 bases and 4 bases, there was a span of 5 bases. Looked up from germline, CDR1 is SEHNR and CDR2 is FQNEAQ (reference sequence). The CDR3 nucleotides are TGTGCCAGCAGCTTAAGATCCTATGGCTACACCTTC. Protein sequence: CASSLRSYGYTF. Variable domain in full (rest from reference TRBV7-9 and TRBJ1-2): DTGVSQNPRHKITKRGQNVTFRCDPISEHNRLYWYRQTLGQGPEFLTYFQNEAQLEKSRLLSDRFSAERPKGSFSTLEIQRTEQGDSAMYLCASSLRSYGYTFGSGTRLTVV.

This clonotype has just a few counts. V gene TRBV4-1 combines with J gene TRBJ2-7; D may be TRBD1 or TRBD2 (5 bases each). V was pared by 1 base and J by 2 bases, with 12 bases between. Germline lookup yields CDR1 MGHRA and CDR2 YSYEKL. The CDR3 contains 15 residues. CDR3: CASSQGEGPPYEQYF. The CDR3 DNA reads TGCGCCAGCAGCCAAGGCGAGGGACCCCCCTACGAGCAGTACTTC.

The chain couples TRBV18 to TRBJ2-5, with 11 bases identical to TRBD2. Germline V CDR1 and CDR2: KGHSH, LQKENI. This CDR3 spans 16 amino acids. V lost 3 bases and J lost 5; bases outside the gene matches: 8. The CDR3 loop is CASSPGLAGATETQYF. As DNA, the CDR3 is TGTGCCAGCTCACCCGGACTAGCGGGCGCCACGGAGACCCAGTACTTC.

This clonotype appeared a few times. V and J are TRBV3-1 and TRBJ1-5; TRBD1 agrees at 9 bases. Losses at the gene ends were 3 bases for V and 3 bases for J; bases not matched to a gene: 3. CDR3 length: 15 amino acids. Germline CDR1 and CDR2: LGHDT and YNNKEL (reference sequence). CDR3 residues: CASSHGTGYNQPQHF. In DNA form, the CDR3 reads TGTGCCAGCAGCCACGGGACAGGGTACAATCAGCCCCAGCATTTT. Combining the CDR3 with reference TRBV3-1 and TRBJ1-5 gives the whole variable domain DTAVSQTPKYLVTQMGNDKSIKCEQNLGHDTMYWYKQDSKKFLKIMFSYNNKELIINETVPNRFSPKSPDKAHLNLHINSLELGDSAVYFCASSHGTGYNQPQHFGDGTRLSIL.

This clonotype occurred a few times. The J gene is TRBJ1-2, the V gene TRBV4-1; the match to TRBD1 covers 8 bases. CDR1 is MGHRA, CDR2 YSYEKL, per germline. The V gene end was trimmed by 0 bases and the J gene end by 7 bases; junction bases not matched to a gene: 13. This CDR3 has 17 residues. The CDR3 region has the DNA TGCGCCAGCAGCCAAGATGAAAGGGGGTCCAGGGGGCTTGGCTACACCTTC. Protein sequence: CASSQDERGSRGLGYTF.

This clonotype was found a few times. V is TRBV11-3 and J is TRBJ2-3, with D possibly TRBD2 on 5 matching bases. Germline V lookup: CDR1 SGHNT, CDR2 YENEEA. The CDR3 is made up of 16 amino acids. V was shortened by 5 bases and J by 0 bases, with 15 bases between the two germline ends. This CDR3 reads CASSVTGRTSTDTQYF. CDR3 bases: TGTGCCAGCAGCGTTACCGGGCGGACTAGCACAGATACGCAGTATTTT.

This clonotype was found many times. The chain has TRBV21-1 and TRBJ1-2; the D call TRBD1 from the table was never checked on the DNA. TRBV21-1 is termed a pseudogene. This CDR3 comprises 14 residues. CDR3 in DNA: TGTGCCAGCAGTACCGGGACAGTGCTCTATGGCTACACCTTC. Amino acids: CASSTGTVLYGYTF.